A selection of T cell receptor beta chains follows, all from one sample in a study of CD8+CD57+ T cells in acquired aplastic anemia. Via MiXCR, TCRdb re-called the reads, giving one row per CDR3 protein. The table has roughly 280,000 distinct CDR3 sequences, under 60% seen once; the top ten hold under 1.5%. The sample comprised sorted CD4+, CD8+, or CD8+CD57+ T cells (not recorded which) from PBMCs. The source of these receptors is a human donor with aplastic anemia. CDR3s include the opening cysteine and the closing phenylalanine or tryptophan. The D gene is left open where the match is weak. Only some rows state a clone size, as once, few, many or a class for expanded clones.

D gene | J gene | clone size | V gene | CDR3 DNA | CDR3 protein
TRBD1 | TRBJ2-7 | many | TRBV6-5 | TGTGCCAGCAGGAGGACAGGGCCGATCTACGAGCAGTACTTC | CASRRTGPIYEQYF
TRBD1 | TRBJ1-2 | many | TRBV7-8 | TGTGCCAGCAGCTTTCGGACAGGAGCCGGTCGCTACACCTTC | CASSFRTGAGRYTF
. | TRBJ1-1 | . | TRBV15 | TGTGCCACCAGCAGAGATATAGCGAGGACTGAAGCTTTCTTT | CATSRDIARTEAFF
TRBD1 | TRBJ1-1 | once | TRBV20-1 | TGCAGTGCTAGAATGTTGGGACAGATGAACACTGAAGCTTTCTTT | CSARMLGQMNTEAFF
TRBD2 | TRBJ2-5 | many | TRBV9 | TGTGCCAGCAGCGTAGGGGGTAGCGGGGGGGCCGAAGAGACCCAGTACTTC | CASSVGGSGGAEETQYF
TRBD2 | TRBJ2-7 | . | TRBV11-2 | TGTGCCAGCCGCTCCGCTAGCGGCTCCTACGAGCAGTACTTC | CASRSASGSYEQYF
TRBD1 | TRBJ1-5 | few | TRBV18 | TGTGCCAGCTCACCAAGCAGGGGGGTTAATCAGCCCCAGCATTTT | CASSPSRGVNQPQHF
TRBD1 | TRBJ2-1 | many | TRBV7-2 | TGTGCCAGCAGCGAGGGACAGGGGGCAAGATCCTACAATGAGCAGTTCTTC | CASSEGQGARSYNEQFF
TRBD2 | TRBJ2-7 | few | TRBV20-1 | TGCAGTGCTAGACGGACTAGCAGCTCCTACGAGCAGTACTTC | CSARRTSSSYEQYF
TRBD2 | TRBJ2-2 | . | TRBV19 | TGTGCCAGTATTGGTGGACTAGCGGGCACCGGGGAGCTGTTTTTT | CASIGGLAGTGELFF
. | TRBJ1-6 | once | TRBV7-3 | TGTGCCAGCAGCTTAATCGGGCAGGTAAATTCACCCCTCCACTTT | CASSLIGQVNSPLHF
. | TRBJ1-5 | . | TRBV29-1 | TGCAGCGTTGAGACTATAGGGGGTCAGCCCCAGCATTTT | CSVETIGGQPQHF
. | TRBJ2-2 | many | TRBV7-9 | TGTGCCAGCAGCTTAATCGGGCAGGGGAGCACCGGGGAGCTGTTTTTT | CASSLIGQGSTGELFF
TRBD2 | TRBJ2-3 | . | TRBV5-1 | TGTGCCAGCAGCGTCCCTAGCGGGGGAAAAGATACGCAGTATTTT | CASSVPSGGKDTQYF
TRBD2 | TRBJ2-7 | many | TRBV7-8 | TGTGCCAGCAGCTTGGGGACTACCTACGAGCAGTACTTC | CASSLGTTYEQYF
. | TRBJ1-2 | . | TRBV7-2 | TGTGCCAGCAGCGCGATGAGTGACTATGGCTACACCTTC | CASSAMSDYGYTF
. | TRBJ2-7 | . | TRBV15 | TGTGCCACCAGCAGAGGCCGACAGGGAGGGTACGAGCAGTACTTC | CATSRGRQGGYEQYF
. | TRBJ2-1 | . | TRBV20-1 | TGCAGTGCTAGCGGGGGTTCCAATGAGCAGTTCTTC | CSASGGSNEQFF
TRBD1 | TRBJ1-1 | . | TRBV19 | TGTGCCAGTACCGCACAGGGGGCCACTGAAGCTTTCTTT | CASTAQGATEAFF